The 26 T cell receptor beta chains given below trace back to one sample, sequenced in a study of blood T cell repertoires in COVID-19 (dated by TCRdb to the early 2020s). The library was generated by the immunoSEQ multiplex PCR assay. Held by TCRdb, this immuneACCESS table contains in-frame sequences only and omits some clones. Under half of the omission traces to an unresolved V gene where checked; the cause of the rest is unknown. Present in this sample are about 40,000 clones, about nine tenths of which were seen just once. Jointly, the top ten make up about a fifth of the sample. Sequences were obtained from peripheral blood. Receptors originate from a man in his forties or fifties with active COVID-19.

This clone was detected once. J is TRBJ2-5 and V is TRBV18, with TRBD2 matching over 11 bases. V gave up 3 bases and J gave up 5 bases; unmatched junction bases: 11. This CDR3 comprises 17 residues. Germline assignment: CDR1 KGHSH and CDR2 LQKENI. CDR3 DNA sequence: TGTGCCAGCTCACCCGGGACTAGCGGAAGAGAAGGGGAGACCCAGTACTTC. Translating it yields CASSPGTSGREGETQYF.

The sample holds one count of this clone. The CDR3 nucleotides read TGTGCCAGCAGACCAGGAGAGCGGGAGGGCCTGGAGGAGACCCAGTACTTC. Translated: CASRPGEREGLEETQYF. V is TRBV5-4 and J is TRBJ2-5; 10 bases are a match to TRBD2. Germline V CDR1 and CDR2: SGHNT, YYREEE (reference sequence). The CDR3 sequence is 17 residues long. After removal of 5 bases from V and 5 bases from J, the junction contained 15 bases not matched to a gene.

This chain uses TRBV3-1 (or the pseudogene TRBV3-2) with TRBJ1-2; perhaps TRBD1 as D (6 bases). Germline assignment: CDR1 LGHDT and CDR2 YNNKEL (reference sequence). Trimming shortened V by 2 bases and J by 8 bases, and 12 bases separated the two germline ends. The CDR3 is 13 residues long. CDR3 DNA: TGTGCCAGCAGCCAACGACAGGTTGCGGGCTACACCTTC. This gives the protein CASSQRQVAGYTF.

The chain is built from TRBV2 and TRBJ1-1; 7 bases fit TRBD1. Germline CDR1 reads SNHLY; CDR2 reads FYNNEI. This CDR3 spans 16 amino acids. The trim removed 7 bases at V and 0 bases at J, leaving 11 bases unmatched. In DNA, the CDR3 is TGTGCCAGCACCGGGTGGGCGGGGACAGTGAACACTGAAGCTTTCTTT. This codes for CASTGWAGTVNTEAFF.

This clone is a singleton in its sample. The genes are TRBV19 and TRBJ2-2; no firm D call. Deletions cut 5 bases from V and 6 bases from J, with 10 bases between. This CDR3 contains 13 residues. The germline gives CDR1 LNHDA, CDR2 SQIVND (reference sequence). In DNA form, the CDR3 reads TGTGCCAGTAGTCCCCGCCCGGCCGGGGAGCTGTTTTTT. Translating it yields CASSPRPAGELFF. The complete variable domain, with remaining parts taken from reference TRBV19 and TRBJ2-2, reads DGGITQSPKYLFRKEGQNVTLSCEQNLNHDAMYWYRQDPGQGLRLIYYSQIVNDFQKGDIAEGYSVSREKKESFPLTVTSAQKNPTAFYLCASSPRPAGELFFGEGSRLTVL.

This chain uses TRBV7-3 with TRBJ2-2, with a tentative D call TRBD2 (6 bases). Germline-derived CDR1 and CDR2 are SGHTA and FQGTGA. V lost 5 bases and J lost 4, with 14 bases in between. This CDR3 has 15 residues. The CDR3 here is CASSPTRDGTGELFF. Written as DNA, the CDR3 is TGTGCCAGCAGCCCTACGCGGGATGGCACCGGGGAGCTGTTTTTT.

The V gene is TRBV18, the J gene TRBJ1-1, with D perhaps TRBD1 (5 bases). V was pared by 3 bases and J by 0 bases, with 8 bases between. This CDR3 region has 14 residues. Germline V lookup: CDR1 KGHSH, CDR2 LQKENI. DNA for the CDR3: TGTGCCAGCTCACCGGCGGACATGAACACTGAAGCTTTCTTT. This gives the protein CASSPADMNTEAFF.

This chain links TRBV9 with TRBJ2-1, with 10 bases matching TRBD2. V was clipped by 0 bases and J by 8 bases; unmatched bases: 5. CDR3 length: 15 amino acids. Germline assignment: CDR1 SGDLS and CDR2 YYNGEE. In DNA, the CDR3 is TGTGCCAGCAGCGTAGCTAGCGGGAGTTCGGATGAGCAGTTCTTC. Amino acid sequence: CASSVASGSSDEQFF.

The chain combines TRBV4-3 with TRBJ1-6; D remains unclear. V lost 0 bases and J 9 bases, leaving 12 bases between the germline ends. Germline V gene sequence: CDR1 LGHNA, CDR2 YSLEER. CDR3 length: 15 residues. The CDR3: CASSQDPGSGSPLHF. DNA for the CDR3: TGCGCCAGCAGCCAAGATCCCGGGTCCGGTTCACCCCTCCACTTT.

In its sample, this clone was seen once. The chain's CDR3 is CASSRPPREVKPQHF. The CDR3 region has the DNA TGTGCCAGCAGCCGTCCCCCCAGGGAAGTCAAACCCCAGCATTTT. The chain is built from TRBV3-1 (or the pseudogene TRBV3-2) and TRBJ1-5; weak D call: TRBD1 (5 bases). Germline V gene lookup returns CDR1 LGHDT and CDR2 YNNKEL (reference sequence). The CDR3 length is 15 residues. V was trimmed by 4 bases and J by 10 bases, leaving 20 bases between them.

The CDR3 DNA sequence: TGTGCCAGCAGTGACTCGGCTAGCGGAAACACCGGGGAGCTGTTTTTT. Residues: CASSDSASGNTGELFF. The J gene is TRBJ2-2, the V gene TRBV6-4, with 7 nucleotides matching TRBD2. CDR1 and CDR2 from the germline V gene are MRHNA and SNTAGT. With V trimmed by 0 bases and J by 2 bases, 3 bases remained unmatched. The CDR3 is 16 amino acids.

V and J are TRBV15 and TRBJ2-1; D perhaps matches TRBD1 (6 bases). Trimming left V 5 bases short and J 6 bases short, with 20 bases between. Germline V gene data show CDR1 as LNHNV and CDR2 as YYDKDF (reference sequence). CDR3 length equals 16 residues. The CDR3 DNA is TGTGCCACCAGCCGACCTGGGGGCTCGGCTATCAATGAGCAGTTCTTC. Its translation is CATSRPGGSAINEQFF.

The V and J genes are TRBV11-2 and TRBJ2-7; 9 nucleotides agree with TRBD2. Germline V CDR1 and CDR2: SGHAT, FQNNGV. V lost 5 bases, J lost 7 bases, and 12 bases stayed unmatched. The CDR3 is 15 amino acids. The CDR3 region is CASSLVGSGSQEQYF. In DNA, the CDR3 is TGTGCCAGCAGCCTAGTTGGTAGCGGGAGCCAGGAGCAGTACTTC.

This sequence joins TRBV7-2 and TRBJ2-7, with 12 positions matching TRBD1. Germline lookup yields CDR1 SGHTA and CDR2 FQGNSA. V gave up 1 base and J gave up 5 bases; unmatched junction bases: 6. This CDR3 spans 16 amino acids. CDR3 DNA: TGTGCCAGCAGCTTAGTCCCCGGGACAGGGGGCCACGAGCAGTACTTC. Its protein product is CASSLVPGTGGHEQYF.

This clone was recorded once. The genes are TRBV10-3 and TRBJ2-7; possible D gene TRBD1, 6 bases. The CDR3 spans 12 residues. CDR1 is ENHRY and CDR2 is SYGVKD in the germline V gene. V was cut by 8 bases and J by 3 bases, with 11 bases left in between. Here the CDR3 reads CAIGQGFYEQYF. Written as DNA, the CDR3 is TGTGCCATCGGTCAGGGGTTCTACGAGCAGTACTTC.

A single count supports this clone. The chain is built from TRBV6-5 and TRBJ1-2; D might be TRBD1 (5 bases). The CDR3 is 15 residues long. The V and J ends lost 0 bases and 4 bases respectively, with 12 bases between them. Germline lookup yields CDR1 MNHEY and CDR2 SVGAGI. This CDR3 reads CASSYSRGGAYGYTF. The CDR3 nucleotides read TGTGCCAGCAGTTACTCGCGGGGGGGAGCCTATGGCTACACCTTC.

There are many counts of this clone. The chain recombines TRBV6-5 with TRBJ1-2; D uncertain. CDR1 is MNHEY and CDR2 is SVGAGI in the germline V gene. The V and J ends lost 8 bases and 0 bases respectively, with 10 bases between them. The CDR3 sequence is 13 residues long. The CDR3 protein is CASGGTANYGYTF. Written as DNA, the CDR3 is TGTGCCAGCGGCGGAACGGCTAACTATGGCTACACCTTC.

The V call is TRBV13, the J call TRBJ2-5; 7 bases are a match to TRBD1. V shed 4 bases, J shed 2 bases, and the junction held 1 base outside the gene matches. Germline CDR1 PRHDT, CDR2 FYEKMQ (reference sequence). CDR3 length: 13 residues. The DNA of the CDR3 is TGTGCCAGCAGCTGGGACAGACAAGAGACCCAGTACTTC. The encoded protein is CASSWDRQETQYF.

The chain links TRBV30 to TRBJ1-1, with a tentative D call TRBD1 (6 bases). The germline V gene has CDR1 GTSNPN and CDR2 SVGIG (reference sequence). This CDR3 region has 14 residues. The germline V and J ends were trimmed by 1 base and 4 bases, with 13 bases remaining between them. Here the CDR3 reads CAWSAGTRSTEAFF. CDR3 nucleotides: TGTGCCTGGAGTGCTGGGACAAGGAGCACTGAAGCTTTCTTT.

The rearrangement uses TRBV27 and TRBJ1-1, with 7 bases fitting TRBD1. The germline V gene encodes CDR1 MNHEY and CDR2 SMNVEV (reference sequence). J lost 2 bases, V lost 3 bases, and 6 bases had no gene match. The CDR3 has 15 residues. CDR3 region: CASSFLDRVNTEAFF. CDR3 nucleotide sequence: TGTGCCAGCAGTTTCCTAGACAGGGTTAACACTGAAGCTTTCTTT.

The chain combines TRBV30 with TRBJ2-5; tentative D call: TRBD2 (7 bases). From germline, CDR1 is GTSNPN and CDR2 SVGIG (reference sequence). This CDR3 region has 15 residues. The V end lost 4 bases, the J end lost 5 bases, and 20 bases lay between the germline ends. The CDR3 region is CAWNLGGGVGETQYF. CDR3 DNA sequence: TGTGCCTGGAACCTAGGCGGGGGCGTTGGGGAGACCCAGTACTTC.

Of note for this clone: This sample also contains other DNA sequences that code for the same CDR3. The chain joins TRBV7-2 to TRBJ2-5; D is perhaps TRBD2 (6 bases). There are 12 residues in the CDR3. Germline-derived CDR1 and CDR2 are SGHTA and FQGNSA. V was cut by 3 bases and J by 5 bases, with 7 bases left in between. The CDR3 DNA reads as TGTGCCAGCAGCTTTAGCGGTGAGACCCAGTACTTC. The encoded protein is CASSFSGETQYF.

The chain combines TRBV29-1 with TRBJ2-1; a possible D gene is TRBD2 (6 bases). This CDR3 has 14 amino acids. Between the trimmed V and J ends, which lost 3 bases and 1 base, there was a span of 10 bases. Germline assignment: CDR1 SQVTM and CDR2 ANQGSEA. CDR3 sequence reads: CSVDPSGSYNEQFF. CDR3 nucleotides: TGCAGCGTTGACCCCAGCGGGTCCTACAATGAGCAGTTCTTC.

This sequence joins TRBV7-8 and TRBJ1-1; the D is unclear. V was cut by 0 bases and J by 7 bases, with 9 bases left in between. The CDR3 consists of 13 residues. Germline CDR1 reads SGHVS; CDR2 reads FQNEAQ. CDR3 in amino acids: CASSLAGGREAFF. CDR3 in DNA: TGTGCCAGCAGCTTAGCAGGAGGACGTGAAGCTTTCTTT.

V gene TRBV11-3 combines with J gene TRBJ2-3; 10 nucleotides align to TRBD2. The CDR3 is 14 amino acids. Trimming cost V 5 bases and J 4 bases; bases outside gene matches: 3. Germline V lookup: CDR1 SGHNT, CDR2 YENEEA. The CDR3 here is CASSNSGRSDTQYF. The CDR3 DNA is TGTGCCAGCAGCAATAGCGGGAGGTCAGATACGCAGTATTTT.

The chain recombines TRBV6-6 with TRBJ2-3; D might be TRBD2 (5 bases). V lost 6 bases, J lost 4 bases, and 20 bases lay in between. The CDR3 consists of 16 residues. CDR1 is MNHNY, CDR2 SVGAGI, per germline (reference sequence). CDR3 region: CASSPGGSLGSDTQYF. CDR3 coding DNA: TGTGCCAGCAGCCCCGGAGGATCCTTGGGGTCAGATACGCAGTATTTT.